This TCR beta chain was obtained from a study of T cell clonality in common variable immunodeficiency. V lost 6 bases and J lost 7, with 12 bases in between. The CDR3 runs to 13 residues. Germline V gives CDR1 SGHDN, CDR2 FVKESK. This clone was found many times. Its antigen is undetermined. The CDR3 is cut off 3 residues early in the read; its end comes from the germline J gene. General study results and limits: Fewer deletions and N-nucleotide insertions were reportedly seen in common variable immunodeficiency TCR beta sequences. T cell subpopulation sequencing would be needed to explain CVID clonality.

CVID subjects were around 16 female and roughly 31 male, aged roughly 9 to 70. Most patients and controls had Caucasian heritage. All CVID subjects were on immunoglobulin replacement for at least one year. TCRdb keeps only in-frame clones here, not all; method: immunoSEQ multiplex PCR. Altogether some 26,000 clones were found in the sample, and no singletons occur. This chain links TRBV14 with TRBJ1-4; D not resolved. Sample: peripheral blood mononuclear cells. This clonotype originated in a human donor with common variable immunodeficiency. The sequenced part of the CDR3 DNA is TGTGCCAGCAGGCTACCAGGCTCTGAAAAA. Translated: CASRLPGSEK. The full CDR3 protein is CASRLPGSEKLFF.